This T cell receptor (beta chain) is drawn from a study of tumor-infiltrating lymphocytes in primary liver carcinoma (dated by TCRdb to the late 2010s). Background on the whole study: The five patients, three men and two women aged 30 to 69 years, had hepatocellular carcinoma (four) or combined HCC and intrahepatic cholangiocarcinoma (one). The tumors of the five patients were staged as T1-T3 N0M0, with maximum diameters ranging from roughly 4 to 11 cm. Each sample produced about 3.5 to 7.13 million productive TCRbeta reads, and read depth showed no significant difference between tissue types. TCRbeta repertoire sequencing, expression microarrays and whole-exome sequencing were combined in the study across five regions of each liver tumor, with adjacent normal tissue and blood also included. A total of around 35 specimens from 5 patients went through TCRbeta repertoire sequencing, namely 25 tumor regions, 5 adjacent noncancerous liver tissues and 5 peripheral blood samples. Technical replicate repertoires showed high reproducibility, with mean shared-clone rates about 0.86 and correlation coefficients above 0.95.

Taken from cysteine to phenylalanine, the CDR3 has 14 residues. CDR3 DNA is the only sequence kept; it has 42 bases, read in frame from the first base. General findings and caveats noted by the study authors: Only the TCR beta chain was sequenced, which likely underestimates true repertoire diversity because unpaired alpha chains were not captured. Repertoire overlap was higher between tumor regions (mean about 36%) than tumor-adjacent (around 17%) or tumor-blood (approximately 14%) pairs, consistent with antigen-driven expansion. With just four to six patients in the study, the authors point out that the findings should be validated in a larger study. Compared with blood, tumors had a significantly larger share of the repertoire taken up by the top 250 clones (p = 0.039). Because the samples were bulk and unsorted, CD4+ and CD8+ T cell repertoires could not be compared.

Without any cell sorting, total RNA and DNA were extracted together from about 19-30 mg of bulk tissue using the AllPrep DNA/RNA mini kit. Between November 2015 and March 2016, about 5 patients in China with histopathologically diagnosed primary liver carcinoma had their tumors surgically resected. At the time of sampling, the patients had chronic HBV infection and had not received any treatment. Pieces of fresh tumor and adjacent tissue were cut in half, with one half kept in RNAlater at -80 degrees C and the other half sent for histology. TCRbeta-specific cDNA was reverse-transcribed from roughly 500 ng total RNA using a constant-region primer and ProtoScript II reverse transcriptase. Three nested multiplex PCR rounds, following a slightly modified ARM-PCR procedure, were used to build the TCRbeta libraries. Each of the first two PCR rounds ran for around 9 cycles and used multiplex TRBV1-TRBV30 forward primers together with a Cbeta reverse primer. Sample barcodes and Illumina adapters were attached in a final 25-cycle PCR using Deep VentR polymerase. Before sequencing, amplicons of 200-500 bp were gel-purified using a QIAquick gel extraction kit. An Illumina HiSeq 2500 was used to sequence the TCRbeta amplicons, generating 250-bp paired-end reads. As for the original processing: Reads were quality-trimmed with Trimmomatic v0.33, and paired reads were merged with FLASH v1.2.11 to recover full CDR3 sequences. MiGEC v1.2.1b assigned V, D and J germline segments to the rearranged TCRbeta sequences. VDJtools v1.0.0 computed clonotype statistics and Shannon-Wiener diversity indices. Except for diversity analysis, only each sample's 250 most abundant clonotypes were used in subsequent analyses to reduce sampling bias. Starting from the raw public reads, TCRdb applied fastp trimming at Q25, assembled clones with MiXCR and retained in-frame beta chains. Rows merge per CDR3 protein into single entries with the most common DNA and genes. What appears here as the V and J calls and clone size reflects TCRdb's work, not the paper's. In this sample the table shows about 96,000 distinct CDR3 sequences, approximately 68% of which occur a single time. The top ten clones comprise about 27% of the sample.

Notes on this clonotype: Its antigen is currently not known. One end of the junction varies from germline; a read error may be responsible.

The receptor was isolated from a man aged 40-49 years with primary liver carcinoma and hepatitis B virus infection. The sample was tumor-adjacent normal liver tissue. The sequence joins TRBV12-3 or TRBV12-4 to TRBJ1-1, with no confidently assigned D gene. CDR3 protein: CVSTLPAGGTEGFF. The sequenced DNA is TGTGTCAGCACCCTTCCCGCAGGCGGAACTGAAGGTTTCTTT.